Listed here is a single T cell receptor (beta chain). These data originate in a study of OX40 agonist ivuxolimab in advanced cancers. Overall study: Dose-escalation patients' cancers were hepatocellular carcinoma, melanoma, renal cell or head and neck cancer.

With baseline, cycle 4 day 1, and cycle 7 day 1 as timepoints, blood was sampled. Here immunoSEQ multiplex PCR was the method, and the copy in TCRdb shows in-frame clones only, minus some. Counted here are just under 75,000 clones, around nine tenths occurring once; the ten biggest clones make up about 0.51%. This CDR3 spans 15 amino acids. V lost 6 bases and J 1 base, leaving 13 bases between the germline ends. Per germline, CDR1 LNHDA and CDR2 SQIVND (reference sequence). The receptor was derived from an adult with an advanced solid tumor such as melanoma, head and neck, liver or kidney cancer. The sample consisted of CD4+ or CD8+ T cells sorted from blood, taken in a trial of the OX40 agonist ivuxolimab. The chain couples TRBV19 to TRBJ1-5; D is perhaps TRBD1 (6 bases). The CDR3 coding sequence is TGTGCCAGTAGGCAGGACAGTCAGAGCAATCAGCCCCAGCATTTT. It yields the protein CASRQDSQSNQPQHF.